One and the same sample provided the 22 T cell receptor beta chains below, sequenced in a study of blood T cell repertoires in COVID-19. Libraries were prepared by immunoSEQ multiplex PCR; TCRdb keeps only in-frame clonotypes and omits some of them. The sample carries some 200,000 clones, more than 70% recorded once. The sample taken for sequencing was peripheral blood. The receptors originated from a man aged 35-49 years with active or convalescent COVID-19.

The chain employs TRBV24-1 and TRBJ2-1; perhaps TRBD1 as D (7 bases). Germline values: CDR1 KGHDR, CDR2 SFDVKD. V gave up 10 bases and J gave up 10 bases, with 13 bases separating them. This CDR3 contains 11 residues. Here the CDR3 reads CATNRGGEQFF. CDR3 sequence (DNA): TGTGCCACTAACAGGGGAGGCGAGCAGTTCTTC.

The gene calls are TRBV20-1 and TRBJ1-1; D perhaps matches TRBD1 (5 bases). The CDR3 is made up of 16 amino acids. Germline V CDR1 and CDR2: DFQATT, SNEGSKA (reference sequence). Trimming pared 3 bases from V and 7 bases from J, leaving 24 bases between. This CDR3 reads CSASLGGRGLNIEAFF. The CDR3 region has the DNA TGCAGTGCTAGTTTGGGGGGGAGGGGACTAAATATTGAAGCTTTCTTT.

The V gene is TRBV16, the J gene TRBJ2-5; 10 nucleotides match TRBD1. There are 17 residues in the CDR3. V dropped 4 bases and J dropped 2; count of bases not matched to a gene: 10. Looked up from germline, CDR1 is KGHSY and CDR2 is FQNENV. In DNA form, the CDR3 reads TGTGCCAGCAGCCCTCGGGGGACAGGGGTCTTACAAGAGACCCAGTACTTC. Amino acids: CASSPRGTGVLQETQYF. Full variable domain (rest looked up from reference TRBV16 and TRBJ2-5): GEEVAQTPKHLVRGEGQKAKLYCAPIKGHSYVFWYQQVLKNEFKFLISFQNENVFDETGMPKERFSAKCLPNSPCSLEIQATKLEDSAVYFCASSPRGTGVLQETQYFGPGTRLLVL.

The CDR3 loop is CASSLLGGTDTQYF. The DNA of the CDR3 is TGTGCCAGCAGCTTATTGGGCGGCACAGATACGCAGTATTTT. The chain joins TRBV7-9 to TRBJ2-3; the D is unclear. The CDR3 has 14 residues. Germline CDR1 reads SEHNR; CDR2 reads FQNEAQ (reference sequence). The ends were cut back, 2 bases at V and 1 base at J, with 7 bases in the middle.

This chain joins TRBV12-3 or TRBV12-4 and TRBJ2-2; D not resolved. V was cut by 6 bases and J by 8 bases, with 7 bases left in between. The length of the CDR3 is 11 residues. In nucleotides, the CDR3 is TGTGCCAGCAGAAGAGGAGGGGAGCTGTTTTTT. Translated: CASRRGGELFF.

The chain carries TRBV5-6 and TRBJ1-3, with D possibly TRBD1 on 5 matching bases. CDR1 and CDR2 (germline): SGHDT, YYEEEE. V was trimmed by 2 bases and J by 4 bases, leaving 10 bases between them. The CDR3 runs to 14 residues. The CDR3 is CASSLKGAGNTIYF. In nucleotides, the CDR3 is TGTGCCAGCAGCTTAAAAGGGGCCGGAAACACCATATATTTT.

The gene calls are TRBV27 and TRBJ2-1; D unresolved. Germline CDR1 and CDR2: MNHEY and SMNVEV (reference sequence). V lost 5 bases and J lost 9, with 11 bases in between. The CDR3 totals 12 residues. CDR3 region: CASSLARGEQFF. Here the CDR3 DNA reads TGTGCCAGCAGTCTCGCGCGAGGTGAGCAGTTCTTC.

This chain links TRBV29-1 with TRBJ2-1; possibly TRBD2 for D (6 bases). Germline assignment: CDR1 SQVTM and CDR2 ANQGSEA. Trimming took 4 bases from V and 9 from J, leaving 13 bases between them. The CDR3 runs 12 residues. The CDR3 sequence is CSVAPGVSEQFF. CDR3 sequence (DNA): TGCAGCGTTGCGCCGGGAGTGAGTGAGCAGTTCTTC.

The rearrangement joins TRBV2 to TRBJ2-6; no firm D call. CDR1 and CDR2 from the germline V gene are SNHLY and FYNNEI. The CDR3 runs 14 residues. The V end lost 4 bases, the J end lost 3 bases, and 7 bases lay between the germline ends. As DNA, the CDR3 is TGTGCCAGCAGTGCGAGTTTTGGGGCCAACGTCCTGACTTTC. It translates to CASSASFGANVLTF.

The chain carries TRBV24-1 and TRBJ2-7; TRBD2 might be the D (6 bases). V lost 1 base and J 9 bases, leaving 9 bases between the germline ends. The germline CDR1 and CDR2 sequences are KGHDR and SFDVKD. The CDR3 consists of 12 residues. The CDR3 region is CATSDFRGTQYF. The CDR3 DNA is TGTGCCACCAGTGATTTTCGGGGGACGCAGTACTTC.

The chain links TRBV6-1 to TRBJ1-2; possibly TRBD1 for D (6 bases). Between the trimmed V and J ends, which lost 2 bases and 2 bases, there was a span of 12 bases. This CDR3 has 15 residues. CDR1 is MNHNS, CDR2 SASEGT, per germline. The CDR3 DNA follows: TGTGCCAGCAGTGAACCGGGGGGCGCAAACTATGGCTACACCTTC. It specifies CASSEPGGANYGYTF.

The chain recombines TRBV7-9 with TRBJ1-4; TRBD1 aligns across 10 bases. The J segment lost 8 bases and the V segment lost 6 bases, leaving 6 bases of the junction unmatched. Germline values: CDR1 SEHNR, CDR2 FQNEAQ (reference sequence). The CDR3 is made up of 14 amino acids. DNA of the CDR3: TGTGCCAGCAGTACCGGGACAGGGGAGGAAAAACTGTTTTTT. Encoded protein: CASSTGTGEEKLFF.

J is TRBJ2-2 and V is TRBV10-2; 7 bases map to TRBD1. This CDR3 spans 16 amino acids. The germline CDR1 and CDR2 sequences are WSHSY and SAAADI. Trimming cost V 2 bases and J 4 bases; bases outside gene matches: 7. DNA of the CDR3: TGCGCCAGCAGTGAGCCCAGGGGGTCCGGCACCGGGGAGCTGTTTTTT. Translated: CASSEPRGSGTGELFF.

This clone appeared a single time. This chain's CDR3 is CASSLGVENSPLHF. DNA for the CDR3: TGCGCCAGCAGTCTAGGGGTGGAGAATTCACCCCTCCACTTT. V and J are TRBV5-1 and TRBJ1-6, with a tentative D call TRBD1 (5 bases). The ends were cut back, 5 bases at V and 7 bases at J, with 13 bases in the middle. The CDR3 loop spans 14 amino acids. CDR1 is SGHRS and CDR2 is YFSETQ in the germline V gene.

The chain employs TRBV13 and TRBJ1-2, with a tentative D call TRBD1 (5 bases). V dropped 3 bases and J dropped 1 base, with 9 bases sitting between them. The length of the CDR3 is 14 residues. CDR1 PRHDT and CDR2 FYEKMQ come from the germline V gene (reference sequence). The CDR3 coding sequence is TGTGCCAGCAGCTTCCCGACAGTTAACTATGGCTACACCTTC. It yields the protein CASSFPTVNYGYTF. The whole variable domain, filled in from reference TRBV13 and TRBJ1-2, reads AAGVIQSPRHLIKEKRETATLKCYPIPRHDTVYWYQQGPGQDPQFLISFYEKMQSDKGSIPDRFSAQQFSDYHSELNMSSLELGDSALYFCASSFPTVNYGYTFGSGTRLTVV.

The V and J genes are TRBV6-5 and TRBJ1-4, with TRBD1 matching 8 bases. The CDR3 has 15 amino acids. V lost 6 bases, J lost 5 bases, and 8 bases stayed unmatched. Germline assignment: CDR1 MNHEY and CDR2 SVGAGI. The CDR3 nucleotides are TGTGCCAGCAGCACCGGGACAGGCCAGAATGAAAAACTGTTTTTT. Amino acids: CASSTGTGQNEKLFF.

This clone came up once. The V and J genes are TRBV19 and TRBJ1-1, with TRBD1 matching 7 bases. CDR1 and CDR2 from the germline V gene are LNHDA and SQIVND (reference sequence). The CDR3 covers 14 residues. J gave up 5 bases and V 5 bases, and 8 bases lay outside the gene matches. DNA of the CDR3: TGTGCCAGTAGTGACCTACAGGGGAGAACTGAAGCTTTCTTT. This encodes CASSDLQGRTEAFF.

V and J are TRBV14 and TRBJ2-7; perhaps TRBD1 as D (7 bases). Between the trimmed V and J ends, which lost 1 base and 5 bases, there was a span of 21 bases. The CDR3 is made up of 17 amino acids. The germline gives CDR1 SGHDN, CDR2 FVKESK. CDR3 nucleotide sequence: TGTGCCAGCAGCCAAGGAATTGTCAGGGGGGCTATCCACGAGCAGTACTTC. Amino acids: CASSQGIVRGAIHEQYF.

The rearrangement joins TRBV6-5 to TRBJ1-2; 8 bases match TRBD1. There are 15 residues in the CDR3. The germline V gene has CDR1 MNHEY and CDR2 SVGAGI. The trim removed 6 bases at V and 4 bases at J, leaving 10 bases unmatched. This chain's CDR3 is CASRPWQGAAYGYTF. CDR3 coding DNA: TGTGCCAGCAGACCATGGCAGGGGGCGGCCTATGGCTACACCTTC.

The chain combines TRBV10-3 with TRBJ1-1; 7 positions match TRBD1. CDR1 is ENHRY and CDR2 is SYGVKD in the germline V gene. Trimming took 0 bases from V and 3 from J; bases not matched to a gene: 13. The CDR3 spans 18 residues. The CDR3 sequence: CAISESTGAGGGDTEAFF. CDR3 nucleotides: TGTGCCATCAGTGAGTCCACAGGGGCCGGTGGTGGGGACACTGAAGCTTTCTTT.

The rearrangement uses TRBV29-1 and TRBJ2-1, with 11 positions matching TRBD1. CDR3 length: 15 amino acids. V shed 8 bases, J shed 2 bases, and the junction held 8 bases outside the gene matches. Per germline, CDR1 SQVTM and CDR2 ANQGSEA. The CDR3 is CSLTRTGGAYNEQFF. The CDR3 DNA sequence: TGCAGCCTCACCCGGACAGGGGGCGCCTACAATGAGCAGTTCTTC.

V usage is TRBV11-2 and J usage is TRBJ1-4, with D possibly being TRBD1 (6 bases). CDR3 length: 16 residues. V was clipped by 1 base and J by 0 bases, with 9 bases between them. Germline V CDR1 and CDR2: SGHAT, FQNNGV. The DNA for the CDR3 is TGTGCCAGCAGCTTAGGCAACAGGGCAACTAATGAAAAACTGTTTTTT. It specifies CASSLGNRATNEKLFF.